Shown below are 7 T cell receptor beta chains from a single sample sequenced in a study of regulatory T cells in long-lasting Graves disease. Assembly of TCR beta libraries relied on iRepertoire HTBI primers together with Arm-PCR of CDR3 regions. TCRdb re-called the multiplex PCR reads through MiXCR, storing one row per CDR3 protein. The sample has about 210,000 distinct CDR3 sequences; 15% to 20% are singletons. Time point noted: newly diagnosed GD, antithyroid drugs for less than 3 months. PBMCs provided the RNA from which the TCR library was made. These data were likewise used in another study, on T cells in Graves' hyperthyroidism and ophthalmopathy.

Sequences were derived from peripheral blood mononuclear cells (PBMCs), sampled at new diagnosis, from a patient treated with antithyroid drugs. These receptors were obtained from a woman in her 30s with Graves disease.

This clonotype was recorded at least ten times. The chain recombines TRBV12-3 or TRBV12-4 with TRBJ2-7; D may match TRBD1 or TRBD2 (6 bases each). V was clipped by 1 base and J by 5 bases, with 12 bases between them. This CDR3 region has 14 residues. CDR3: CASSLGGDTHEQYF. DNA for the CDR3: TGTGCCAGCAGTTTAGGCGGGGACACCCACGAGCAGTACTTC.

As to this clonotype: The junction departs from the called germline gene at one end, perhaps through a read error. The rearrangement uses TRBV2 and TRBJ1-2, with no clear D. There are 14 residues in the CDR3. CDR1 and CDR2 from the germline V gene are SNHLY and FYNNEI. CDR3 protein: CASSEERKYYGYTF. The CDR3 DNA reads as TGTGCCAGCAGTGAAGAGAGGAAATACTACGGCTACACCTTC.

There are a few counts of this clonotype. This chain links TRBV3-1 with TRBJ2-5; D is unresolved. There are 14 residues in the CDR3. Germline V gene lookup returns CDR1 LGHDT and CDR2 YNNKEL (reference sequence). The ends were cut back, 2 bases at V and 5 bases at J, with 12 bases in the middle. CDR3 in DNA: TGTGCCAGCAGCCAATTGACACCCCGGGAGACCCAGTACTTC. Translation: CASSQLTPRETQYF.

This clonotype appeared many times. This rearrangement joins TRBV7-2 to TRBJ1-2, with 8 positions matching TRBD1. The CDR3 totals 15 residues. Germline assignment: CDR1 SGHTA and CDR2 FQGNSA. The V segment lost 5 bases and the J segment 5 bases; nucleotides outside the gene matches: 10. CDR3 sequence reads: CASSETGQVVYGYTF. The CDR3 coding sequence is TGTGCCAGCAGCGAGACGGGACAGGTGGTTTATGGCTACACCTTC.

This clonotype came up many times. In DNA, the CDR3 is TGTGCCAGCAGTTGGACAGGGGGAAGCACAGATACGCAGTATTTT. It translates to CASSWTGGSTDTQYF. The chain recombines TRBV28 with TRBJ2-3; TRBD1 aligns across 10 bases. J was trimmed by 0 bases and V by 4 bases; bases with no gene match: 1. The CDR3 runs 15 residues. CDR1 and CDR2 (germline): MDHEN, SYDVKM.

Regarding this clonotype: A much larger clone lies a single base off, so this may be a read error. This chain links TRBV27 with TRBJ2-7; TRBD2 might be the D (6 bases). CDR1 and CDR2 (germline): MNHEY, SMNVEV (reference sequence). Trimming shortened V by 2 bases and J by 3 bases, and 26 bases separated the two germline ends. The length of the CDR3 is 19 residues. CDR3 nucleotide sequence: TGTGCCAGCAGTTTACGTAGATCTCCTCAACTAGCTGACATCTACGAGCAGTACTTC. Translating gives CASSLRRSPQLADIYEQYF.

The V call is TRBV9, the J call TRBJ2-3; perhaps TRBD2 as D (5 bases). V was cut by 0 bases and J by 0 bases, with 8 bases left in between. CDR1 and CDR2 (germline): SGDLS, YYNGEE. This CDR3 is 15 amino acids long. The DNA of the CDR3 is TGTGCCAGCAGCGTAGGACTATCTAGCACAGATACGCAGTATTTT. This gives the protein CASSVGLSSTDTQYF.